This T cell receptor beta chain is drawn from a study of T cell responses to AZD1222 COVID-19 vaccine. General study findings and limits: Sampled repertoires all dated from after the peak T cell response.

Sequenced by immunoSEQ multiplex PCR; TCRdb stores in-frame clones only, minus some. The data show around 99,000 clones, approximately 86% seen once. Details on this clone: Its antigen is still unknown.

The sample was peripheral blood, taken on day 0 of AZD1222 vaccination. The TCR comes from an adult in good health.

The CDR3 here is CASSGRTAAYNSPLHF. The DNA of the CDR3 is TGTGCCAGTAGTGGTCGGACTGCCGCCTATAATTCACCCCTCCACTTT. The chain couples TRBV19 to TRBJ1-6, with D hard to call. The V gene's germline CDR1 is LNHDA and CDR2 SQIVND (reference sequence). The CDR3 is 16 amino acids. Trimming cost V 5 bases and J 2 bases, with 13 bases left between them.